Below are 7 T cell receptor beta chains sequenced from a single sample in a study of identical twins. TCRdb itself ran the 5' RACE reads through MiXCR, one entry per CDR3 protein. The repertoire holds 600,000 to 850,000 distinct CDR3 sequences, with approximately 18% as singletons. Separately, the same data were catalogued under a study of T cells expressing NK-cell markers.

Sequencing was carried out using PBMCs. Receptors originate from a woman younger than 35 in good health.

This clonotype has only a few counts. This sequence joins TRBV30 and TRBJ2-2, with no clear D. This CDR3 has 13 amino acids. CDR1 and CDR2 from the germline V gene are GTSNPN and SVGIG (reference sequence). V lost 3 bases, J lost 5 bases, and 10 bases lay in between. The CDR3 here is CAWSQPRTGELFF. CDR3 nucleotide sequence: TGTGCCTGGAGCCAGCCCCGGACCGGGGAGCTGTTTTTT.

This clonotype was counted a few times. J is TRBJ2-5 and V is TRBV6-5; D is unresolved. V lost 6 bases, J lost 9 bases, and 14 bases lay in between. Looked up from germline, CDR1 is MNHEY and CDR2 is SVGAGI. The length of the CDR3 is 12 residues. The CDR3 DNA reads as TGTGCCAGCAGCCCCTCATTTGGGGCCCAGTACTTC. It translates to CASSPSFGAQYF.

The rearrangement links TRBV5-1 to TRBJ2-7, with TRBD2 matching 8 bases. V gave up 2 bases and J gave up 1 base; unmatched junction bases: 8. This CDR3 spans 16 amino acids. The germline V gene encodes CDR1 SGHRS and CDR2 YFSETQ. In DNA form, the CDR3 reads TGCGCCAGCAGCTTTATCACGGGAGGGCCGTCCTACGAGCAGTACTTC. The encoded protein is CASSFITGGPSYEQYF. The whole variable domain, remainder taken from reference TRBV5-1 and TRBJ2-7, is KAGVTQTPRYLIKTRGQQVTLSCSPISGHRSVSWYQQTPGQGLQFLFEYFSETQRNKGNFPGRFSGRQFSNSRSEMNVSTLELGDSALYLCASSFITGGPSYEQYFGPGTRLTVT.

This clonotype was detected a few times. The chain couples TRBV27 to TRBJ2-1, with 16 bases aligning to TRBD2. J was trimmed by 3 bases and V by 6 bases; bases with no gene match: 5. The germline V gene has CDR1 MNHEY and CDR2 SMNVEV (reference sequence). There are 17 residues in the CDR3. The CDR3 DNA is TGTGCCAGCAGAACCGGGACTAGCGGGGGGGACTACAATGAGCAGTTCTTC. Its protein is CASRTGTSGGDYNEQFF.

The chain employs TRBV29-1 and TRBJ2-3; a weak D match, TRBD2 (5 bases). CDR1 and CDR2 from the germline V gene are SQVTM and ANQGSEA. This CDR3 comprises 11 residues. The V end lost 1 base, the J end lost 12 bases, and 11 bases lay between the germline ends. The chain's CDR3 is CSVEGRLAQYF. The CDR3 DNA reads as TGCAGCGTTGAAGGGCGGCTAGCTCAGTATTTT.

The chain combines TRBV20-1 with TRBJ2-3; a possible D gene is TRBD1 (5 bases). Germline CDR1 reads DFQATT; CDR2 reads SNEGSKA (reference sequence). The CDR3 totals 14 residues. V was shortened by 2 bases and J by 6 bases, with 15 bases between the two germline ends. The CDR3 protein is CSARQGVLVDTQYF. The CDR3 DNA reads as TGCAGTGCTAGACAGGGTGTATTGGTGGATACGCAGTATTTT.

This rearrangement joins TRBV7-9 to TRBJ1-1; a weak D match, TRBD1 (6 bases). V lost 6 bases and J 6 bases, leaving 17 bases between the germline ends. The CDR3 is 14 residues long. Looked up from germline, CDR1 is SEHNR and CDR2 is FQNEAQ (reference sequence). The CDR3 protein is CASSLYRDGAEAFF. In DNA, the CDR3 is TGTGCCAGCAGTTTATACAGGGACGGGGCTGAAGCTTTCTTT.